The following is a T cell receptor (beta chain) sequence with its context. Its antigen is not known. This CDR3 has 18 residues. V gave up 4 bases and J gave up 3 bases, with 21 bases separating them. Germline CDR1 and CDR2: MGHRA and YSYEKL. The data are from a study of CD8+ T cells in alopecia areata. In the study overall: Each of the treated patients was given oral tofacitinib, 5 to 10 mg twice daily, for moderate-to-severe alopecia areata. For 6 to 18 months, tofacitinib was taken, and 6 months off drug followed. Study-wide results and limits: Mouse data revealed clearer TCR sharing than patient data did, a gap possibly tied to HLA. Greater clonality was observed in lesional scalp samples, especially alopecia totalis/universalis, versus normal scalp.

Alopecia areata patients gave lesional scalp punch biopsies and peripheral blood samples. Extraction of RNA preceded its reverse transcription into cDNA, which served as the sequencing template. Using immunoSEQ multiplex PCR, the repertoire was profiled, and TCRdb retains in-frame clones only, with some absent. Counted here are about 19,000 clones, about 70% occurring once; the ten biggest clones make up over 6%. The source is a human donor with alopecia areata. The chain couples TRBV4-1 to TRBJ2-2; the D is unclear. This sample comprised skin, obtained at week 0. The CDR3 spells CASSPHPWPHVDTGELFF. The CDR3 coding sequence is TGCGCCAGCAGCCCGCACCCCTGGCCCCACGTGGACACCGGGGAGCTGTTTTTT.